One sample yielded the 5 T cell receptor beta chains listed below, sequenced in a study of cytotoxic CD8 clonotypes in ibrutinib-treated CLL. Clones were sequenced by immunoSEQ multiplex PCR, and TCRdb holds only the in-frame ones, with some missing. Altogether approximately 200,000 clones are present, around 72% being singletons, with the ten largest covering 13%. The sequencing used PBMCs, collected after 24 months of ibrutinib treatment. All receptors come from a human donor with chronic lymphocytic leukemia.

The chain recombines TRBV6-5 with TRBJ2-7; 7 nucleotides align to TRBD2. This CDR3 region has 15 residues. The V and J ends lost 6 bases and 1 base, in that order; junction bases with no gene match: 9. The germline V gene encodes CDR1 MNHEY and CDR2 SVGAGI. The CDR3 region is CASRQPGLYSYEQYF. For the CDR3, the DNA is TGTGCCAGCAGACAGCCGGGACTATATTCCTACGAGCAGTACTTC.

The count of this clone is one. The J gene is TRBJ2-2, the V gene TRBV7-9; no clear D gene. The CDR3 consists of 15 residues. In germline, CDR1 is SEHNR, CDR2 FQNEAQ (reference sequence). With 5 bases removed from V and 6 bases from J, the gap between germline ends came to 16 bases. This CDR3 reads CASSPRRIPAGELFF. The CDR3 DNA is TGTGCCAGCAGCCCCCGGCGGATTCCGGCCGGGGAGCTGTTTTTT.

This clone was recorded at least ten times. The rearrangement uses TRBV7-2 and TRBJ2-7, with 9 bases aligning to TRBD2. From germline, CDR1 is SGHTA and CDR2 FQGNSA. This CDR3 has 16 residues. J gave up 3 bases and V 4 bases, and 10 bases lay outside the gene matches. This CDR3 reads CASSSTFGTSNYEQYF. The CDR3 nucleotides read TGTGCCAGCAGCTCGACCTTTGGGACTAGCAACTACGAGCAGTACTTC.

The chain employs TRBV5-6 and TRBJ1-1; TRBD1 is a possible D gene (5 bases). The V gene lost 7 bases and the J gene lost 6 bases, with 16 bases spanning the gap. The V gene's germline CDR1 is SGHDT and CDR2 YYEEEE. This CDR3 spans 13 amino acids. The CDR3 spells CASLGRAPAEAFF. The CDR3 DNA is TGTGCCAGCTTGGGACGGGCCCCGGCTGAAGCTTTCTTT.

This rearrangement joins TRBV4-2 to TRBJ2-1; a weak D match, TRBD1 (6 bases). Trimming took 3 bases from V and 0 from J, leaving 12 bases between them. CDR3 length equals 16 residues. From germline, CDR1 is LGHNA and CDR2 YNFKEQ. CDR3 sequence (DNA): TGTGCCAGCAGCCAGGACAGCAGATACTCCTACAATGAGCAGTTCTTC. Its translation is CASSQDSRYSYNEQFF.